Listed here are 31 T cell receptor beta chains from one sample, sequenced in a study of beta chain features in type 1 diabetes. Study-wide findings and caveats: Significant though moderate, a shortening of TCRB CDR3s appeared in all four CD4+ subsets of Type 1 diabetes patients.

Which antigens these TCRs recognize remains unknown. Expressed TCRB transcripts got sequenced, as all isolated RNA was reverse transcribed. Profiling relied on immunoSEQ multiplex PCR, and the TCRdb table lists in-frame clones only, not all of them. The table records about 340,000 clones, about 13% of them present only once. Material for sequencing was naive CD4+ T cells from blood. These receptor sequences come from a woman under 30 with type 1 diabetes.

This clone appeared a few times. The CDR3 nucleotides read TGTGCCAGCAGGAGACAGGGGCGAACTGAAGCTTTCTTT. This translates into CASRRQGRTEAFF. J is TRBJ1-1 and V is TRBV28; 8 bases map to TRBD1. J lost 5 bases, V lost 6 bases, and 5 bases had no gene match. This CDR3 contains 13 residues. Germline values: CDR1 MDHEN, CDR2 SYDVKM.

This clone came up a few times. As DNA, the CDR3 is TGTGCCAGCAGCGTATCCCAACAGGGGGCTGAAGCTTTCTTT. Encoded protein: CASSVSQQGAEAFF. The rearrangement links TRBV9 to TRBJ1-1; TRBD1 matches 8 bases. The junction had 5 bases not matched to a gene; V was cut back by 1 base and J by 6 bases. This CDR3 is built from 14 residues. Germline V CDR1 and CDR2: SGDLS, YYNGEE.

The chain combines TRBV6-5 with TRBJ2-1, with a tentative D call TRBD1 (5 bases). The germline V gene has CDR1 MNHEY and CDR2 SVGAGI. The V end was cut by 4 bases, the J end by 2 bases, with 12 bases between. The CDR3 is 15 amino acids. CDR3 nucleotides: TGTGCCAGCAGTTTCGGACAATCGGCCTACAATGAGCAGTTCTTC. Its translation is CASSFGQSAYNEQFF.

The sample holds a few counts of this clone. The chain uses TRBV11-2 and TRBJ1-1, with 8 bases lining up with TRBD1. CDR1 SGHAT and CDR2 FQNNGV come from the germline V gene. V shed 0 bases, J shed 1 base, and the junction held 1 base outside the gene matches. CDR3 length: 15 residues. The DNA for the CDR3 is TGTGCCAGCAGCTTAGAGGGGACAGGGAACACTGAAGCTTTCTTT. It translates to CASSLEGTGNTEAFF.

V is TRBV6-5 and J is TRBJ2-5; D perhaps matches TRBD1 (5 bases). CDR1 and CDR2 (germline): MNHEY, SVGAGI. CDR3 length: 12 residues. V gave up 6 bases and J gave up 5 bases, with 10 bases separating them. DNA for the CDR3: TGTGCCAGCAGCAGGGTTCTGGAGACCCAGTACTTC. Its protein product is CASSRVLETQYF.

Only a few counts were recorded for this clone. The rearrangement joins TRBV9 to TRBJ1-1, with 7 bases matching TRBD1. The CDR3 spans 12 residues. CDR1 and CDR2 (germline): SGDLS, YYNGEE. V dropped 4 bases and J dropped 7; count of bases not matched to a gene: 4. CDR3 protein: CASSTRDSEAFF. CDR3 in DNA: TGTGCCAGCAGCACTCGGGACAGTGAAGCTTTCTTT.

This clone was seen only a few times. CDR3 loop: CASSEWRLAGVGQETQYF. CDR3 bases: TGTGCCAGCAGTGAATGGCGGCTAGCGGGAGTGGGACAAGAGACCCAGTACTTC. This chain uses TRBV25-1 with TRBJ2-5, with 10 positions matching TRBD2. Trimming took 1 base from V and 2 from J; bases not matched to a gene: 10. CDR3 length: 18 residues. Germline-derived CDR1 and CDR2 are MGHDK and SYGVNS.

The rearrangement joins TRBV30 to TRBJ2-7; D gene ambiguous. Germline CDR1 GTSNPN, CDR2 SVGIG (reference sequence). The germline V and J ends were trimmed by 7 bases and 7 bases, with 17 bases remaining between them. The CDR3 totals 12 residues. CDR3 amino acids: CASREPVGEQYF. As DNA, the CDR3 is TGTGCCTCCCGAGAGCCAGTCGGGGAGCAGTACTTC.

This clone was observed a handful of times. The gene calls are TRBV6-5 and TRBJ2-3, with 9 positions matching TRBD2. Germline loops: CDR1 MNHEY, CDR2 SVGAGI. This CDR3 spans 16 amino acids. The V gene end was trimmed by 1 base and the J gene end by 2 bases; junction bases not matched to a gene: 4. The CDR3 here is CASSYLASGNTDTQYF. The CDR3, as DNA: TGTGCCAGCAGTTACTTGGCTAGCGGGAACACAGATACGCAGTATTTT.

The V gene is TRBV7-9, the J gene TRBJ1-4, with 8 bases identical to TRBD1. J gave up 8 bases and V 4 bases, and 6 bases lay outside the gene matches. The CDR3 consists of 14 residues. The germline V gene encodes CDR1 SEHNR and CDR2 FQNEAQ (reference sequence). CDR3 sequence reads: CASSSQGEGEKLFF. The CDR3 bases are TGTGCCAGCAGCTCACAGGGGGAGGGCGAAAAACTGTTTTTT.

The chain links TRBV7-2 to TRBJ2-1, with TRBD2 matching 9 bases. The CDR3 is made up of 16 amino acids. Germline-derived CDR1 and CDR2 are SGHTA and FQGNSA. With 1 base clipped from V and 7 bases from J, the junction kept 8 bases outside the gene matches. In DNA, the CDR3 is TGTGCCAGCAGCTTAGTTAGCGGGAGTGGTTCAAATGAGCAGTTCTTC. It codes for CASSLVSGSGSNEQFF. The entire variable domain, with the rest obtained from reference TRBV7-2 and TRBJ2-1, is as follows: GAGVSQSPSNKVTEKGKDVELRCDPISGHTALYWYRQSLGQGLEFLIYFQGNSAPDKSGLPSDRFSAERTGGSVSTLTIQRTQQEDSAVYLCASSLVSGSGSNEQFFGPGTRLTVL.

This clone was picked up a small number of times. This chain's CDR3 is CASSPGLAGAETQYF. In DNA form, the CDR3 reads TGTGCCAGCAGCCCGGGACTAGCGGGAGCCGAGACCCAGTACTTC. This chain joins TRBV11-3 and TRBJ2-5; 14 bases fit TRBD2. The junction had 4 bases not matched to a gene; V was cut back by 5 bases and J by 5 bases. CDR1 is SGHNT and CDR2 is YENEEA in the germline V gene. This CDR3 spans 15 amino acids.

The CDR3 DNA follows: TGTGCCTCAAGGACAGAGGAGACCCAGTACTTC. As protein: CASRTEETQYF. The genes are TRBV30 and TRBJ2-5; a weak D match, TRBD1 (6 bases). The V gene's germline CDR1 is GTSNPN and CDR2 SVGIG (reference sequence). V was pared by 7 bases and J by 5 bases, with 11 bases between. This CDR3 spans 11 amino acids.

This rearrangement joins TRBV27 to TRBJ2-1; D is perhaps TRBD1 (5 bases). The ends were cut back, 10 bases at V and 0 bases at J, with 10 bases in the middle. CDR1 and CDR2 from the germline V gene are MNHEY and SMNVEV (reference sequence). There are 13 residues in the CDR3. The CDR3 DNA reads TGTGCCACCCAGCAGGGCTCCTACAATGAGCAGTTCTTC. Translated, it gives CATQQGSYNEQFF.

The rearrangement joins TRBV5-4 to TRBJ2-5, with 7 bases aligning to TRBD2. Germline CDR1 is SGHNT and CDR2 is YYREEE (reference sequence). Trimming cost V 2 bases and J 2 bases; bases outside gene matches: 6. CDR3 length equals 15 residues. CDR3 nucleotides: TGTGCCAGCAGCTTAGGACTAGTCGATCAAGAGACCCAGTACTTC. Amino acid sequence: CASSLGLVDQETQYF.

V is TRBV9 and J is TRBJ2-2, with D maybe TRBD1 (6 bases). The germline CDR1 and CDR2 sequences are SGDLS and YYNGEE. The CDR3 totals 15 residues. V was cut by 4 bases and J by 6 bases, with 16 bases left in between. CDR3 DNA sequence: TGTGCCAGCAGCCCTGGGACACCCGGACCCGGGGAGCTGTTTTTT. Protein sequence: CASSPGTPGPGELFF. Full variable domain (rest looked up from reference TRBV9 and TRBJ2-2): DSGVTQTPKHLITATGQRVTLRCSPRSGDLSVYWYQQSLDQGLQFLIQYYNGEERAKGNILERFSAQQFPDLHSELNLSSLELGDSALYFCASSPGTPGPGELFFGEGSRLTVL.

The chain recombines TRBV5-4 with TRBJ1-1; D is perhaps TRBD1 (6 bases). The length of the CDR3 is 12 residues. V dropped 4 bases and J dropped 10 bases, with 14 bases sitting between them. CDR1 and CDR2 from the germline V gene are SGHNT and YYREEE (reference sequence). In nucleotides, the CDR3 is TGTGCCAGCAGCCAATCGGGACAAGGAGCTTTCTTT. Protein sequence: CASSQSGQGAFF.

This clone came up a few times. The chain is built from TRBV7-9 and TRBJ2-1, with D possibly TRBD2 on 5 matching bases. CDR1 is SEHNR and CDR2 is FQNEAQ in the germline V gene (reference sequence). The length of the CDR3 is 16 residues. V lost 5 bases and J lost 0, with 14 bases in between. CDR3 sequence reads: CASSTLTGNSYNEQFF. The CDR3 nucleotides read TGTGCCAGCAGCACTCTAACGGGGAACTCCTACAATGAGCAGTTCTTC. The full variable domain, in which reference TRBV7-9 and TRBJ2-1 provide the parts outside the CDR3, is DTGVSQNPRHKITKRGQNVTFRCDPISEHNRLYWYRQTLGQGPEFLTYFQNEAQLEKSRLLSDRFSAERPKGSFSTLEIQRTEQGDSAMYLCASSTLTGNSYNEQFFGPGTRLTVL.

This clone was recorded a few times. The chain links TRBV6-5 to TRBJ2-7; D might be TRBD2 (6 bases). This CDR3 has 14 amino acids. V lost 6 bases, J lost 6 bases, and 18 bases lay in between. Germline-derived CDR1 and CDR2 are MNHEY and SVGAGI. This chain's CDR3 is CASSPGLAIGEQYV. As DNA, the CDR3 is TGTGCCAGCAGCCCGGGGCTAGCGATAGGCGAGCAGTACGTC.

A few counts support this clone. The chain combines TRBV7-9 with TRBJ2-1; 7 bases are a match to TRBD2. The V gene end was trimmed by 4 bases and the J gene end by 3 bases; junction bases not matched to a gene: 9. Per the germline V gene, CDR1 is SEHNR and CDR2 is FQNEAQ (reference sequence). This CDR3 has 16 amino acids. CDR3 nucleotides: TGTGCCAGCAGCTCCCGAGGGAGGGAACGCTACAATGAGCAGTTCTTC. It is translated as CASSSRGRERYNEQFF.

The chain links TRBV2 to TRBJ1-2, with TRBD1 as a possible D gene (5 bases). The ends were cut back, 8 bases at V and 4 bases at J, with 20 bases in the middle. Per germline, CDR1 SNHLY and CDR2 FYNNEI. This CDR3 has 15 residues. CDR3 bases: TGTGCCAGCTGGGGCGGGGGTCTATACGGCTATGGCTACACCTTC. Its protein product is CASWGGGLYGYGYTF.

This clone was seen only a few times. The V call is TRBV25-1, the J call TRBJ2-5, with a tentative D call TRBD1 (6 bases). Germline loops: CDR1 MGHDK, CDR2 SYGVNS. This CDR3 is built from 14 residues. The V gene lost 4 bases and the J gene lost 1 base, with 10 bases spanning the gap. This CDR3 reads CASSAPGAQETQYF. CDR3 bases: TGTGCCAGCAGTGCACCAGGGGCCCAAGAGACCCAGTACTTC.

This sequence joins TRBV7-8 and TRBJ2-5, with TRBD1 as a possible D gene (6 bases). The V end was cut by 5 bases, the J end by 5 bases, with 18 bases between. The CDR3 is made up of 15 amino acids. Germline V gene data show CDR1 as SGHVS and CDR2 as FQNEAQ. CDR3 loop: CASSRQVLRGETQYF. The CDR3 nucleotides read TGTGCCAGCAGCCGACAGGTCCTGCGCGGCGAGACCCAGTACTTC.

The chain links TRBV18 to TRBJ2-7; 9 nucleotides line up with TRBD2. The J segment lost 1 base and the V segment lost 1 base, leaving 11 bases of the junction unmatched. The CDR3 is 18 residues long. Germline V gives CDR1 KGHSH, CDR2 LQKENI. The CDR3 DNA reads as TGTGCCAGCTCACCACGTTCAGAAGCACTAGCGGGTTCCTACGAGCAGTACGTC. This translates into CASSPRSEALAGSYEQYV.

This clone showed up just a few times. This CDR3 reads CASSRLGSYNEQFF. Written as DNA, the CDR3 is TGTGCCAGCAGTCGCCTCGGGTCCTACAATGAGCAGTTCTTC. V usage is TRBV6-6 and J usage is TRBJ2-1; D gene ambiguous. There are 14 residues in the CDR3. Per germline, CDR1 MNHNY and CDR2 SVGAGI (reference sequence). The V and J ends lost 5 bases and 1 base respectively, with 9 bases between them.

V is TRBV28 and J is TRBJ1-1; tentatively, D is TRBD1 (5 bases). CDR1 and CDR2 from the germline V gene are MDHEN and SYDVKM. Trimming cost V 2 bases and J 11 bases, with 18 bases left between them. The CDR3 loop spans 14 amino acids. This chain's CDR3 is CASSLARAGKSAFF. The CDR3 nucleotides read TGTGCCAGCAGTTTAGCCAGGGCTGGGAAGTCGGCTTTCTTT.

The gene calls are TRBV4-3 and TRBJ2-2; possible D gene TRBD2, 5 bases. There are 17 residues in the CDR3. Trimming took 1 base from V and 2 from J, leaving 14 bases between them. Germline lookup yields CDR1 LGHNA and CDR2 YSLEER. The chain's CDR3 is CASSQAMRGPNTGELFF. CDR3 in DNA: TGCGCCAGCAGCCAAGCCATGCGAGGGCCCAACACCGGGGAGCTGTTTTTT.

This clone was found a few times. The chain is built from TRBV4-3 and TRBJ1-2, with TRBD1 identical over 8 bases. Germline V gives CDR1 LGHNA, CDR2 YSLEER. CDR3 length equals 17 residues. V shed 0 bases, J shed 5 bases, and the junction held 11 bases outside the gene matches. The CDR3: CASSQDSRLRQGYGYTF. The CDR3 bases are TGCGCCAGCAGCCAAGATAGTAGGTTGCGACAGGGGTATGGCTACACCTTC.

This chain joins TRBV25-1 and TRBJ2-1; a possible D gene is TRBD1 (7 bases). V lost 4 bases to trimming and J lost 8 bases, with 24 bases between them. The CDR3 covers 17 residues. CDR1 is MGHDK, CDR2 SYGVNS, per germline. The CDR3 loop reads CASSATPGGSTRDEQFF. The CDR3 DNA follows: TGTGCCAGCAGTGCGACCCCAGGGGGGTCAACCAGGGATGAGCAGTTCTTC.

The chain uses TRBV30 and TRBJ1-1, with TRBD1 identical over 7 bases. Germline V gene data show CDR1 as GTSNPN and CDR2 as SVGIG (reference sequence). The CDR3 contains 11 residues. V lost 4 bases and J lost 10; bases outside the gene matches: 6. This CDR3 reads CAWTRSGGAFF. CDR3 DNA: TGTGCCTGGACGAGGTCAGGGGGAGCTTTCTTT.

The chain carries TRBV18 and TRBJ2-3; TRBD2 is a possible D gene (6 bases). V was shortened by 8 bases and J by 6 bases, with 12 bases between the two germline ends. The V gene's germline CDR1 is KGHSH and CDR2 LQKENI. This CDR3 is built from 12 residues. CDR3 DNA sequence: TGTGCCAGCACGACTAGGGAGGATACGCAGTATTTT. Translating gives CASTTREDTQYF.